The T cell receptor (beta chain) under discussion was sequenced for a study of shared clonotypes between healthy human individuals. Here immunoSEQ multiplex PCR was the method, and the copy in TCRdb shows in-frame clones only, minus some. The table has approximately 640,000 clones, about three quarters seen once; the top ten hold 1.8%. V lost 1 base and J lost 3, with 11 bases in between. CDR1 and CDR2 (germline): SGHRS, YFSETQ. This CDR3 region has 15 residues. As for this clone: Its antigen remains unknown.

General observations from the study: Only blood was sampled; tissue repertoires likely differ.

Specimen: memory CD4+ T cells sorted from blood. Regarding subset: CD45RA-negative fraction. The clonotype originates from a woman in her twenties or thirties in good health. The rearrangement links TRBV5-1 to TRBJ1-5; maybe TRBD1 (5 bases). The CDR3 region has the DNA TGCGCCAGCAGCTTGTCCTCAGGGACCAATCAGCCCCAGCATTTT. Protein sequence: CASSLSSGTNQPQHF.